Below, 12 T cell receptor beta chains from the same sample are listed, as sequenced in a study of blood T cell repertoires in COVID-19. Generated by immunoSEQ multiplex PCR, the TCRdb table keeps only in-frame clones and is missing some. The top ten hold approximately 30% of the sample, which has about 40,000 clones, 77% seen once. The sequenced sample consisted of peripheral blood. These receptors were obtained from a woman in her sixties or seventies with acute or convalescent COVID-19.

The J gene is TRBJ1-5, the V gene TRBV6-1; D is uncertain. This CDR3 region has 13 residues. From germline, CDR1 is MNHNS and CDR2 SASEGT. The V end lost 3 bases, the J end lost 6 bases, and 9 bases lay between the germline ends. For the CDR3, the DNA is TGTGCCAGCAGTGACCCAACTCCTCAGCCCCAGCATTTT. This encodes CASSDPTPQPQHF.

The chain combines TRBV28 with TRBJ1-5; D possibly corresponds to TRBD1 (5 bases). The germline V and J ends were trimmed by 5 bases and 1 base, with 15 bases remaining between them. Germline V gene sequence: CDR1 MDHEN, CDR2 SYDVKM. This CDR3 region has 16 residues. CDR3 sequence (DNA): TGTGCCAGCAGTAATGGGGGGTCTCCGAGCAATCAGCCCCAGCATTTT. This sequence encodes CASSNGGSPSNQPQHF.

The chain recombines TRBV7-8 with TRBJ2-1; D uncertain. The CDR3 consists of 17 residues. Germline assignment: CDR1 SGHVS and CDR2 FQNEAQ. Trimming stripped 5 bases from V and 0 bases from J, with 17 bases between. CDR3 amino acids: CASSPKLTLSSYNEQFF. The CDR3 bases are TGTGCCAGCAGCCCCAAGCTTACCCTGAGCTCCTACAATGAGCAGTTCTTC.

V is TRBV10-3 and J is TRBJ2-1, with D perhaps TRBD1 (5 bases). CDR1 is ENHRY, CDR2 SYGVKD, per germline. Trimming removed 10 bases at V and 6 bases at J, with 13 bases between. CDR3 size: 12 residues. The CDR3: CATGTQGNEQFF. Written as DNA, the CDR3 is TGTGCCACGGGCACTCAGGGCAATGAGCAGTTCTTC.

The DNA for the CDR3 is TGTGCCAGCAGCTTAGTACCAGGGGCCACTGAAGCTTTCTTT. Protein: CASSLVPGATEAFF. The rearrangement uses TRBV7-2 and TRBJ1-1; TRBD1 might be the D (6 bases). Looked up from germline, CDR1 is SGHTA and CDR2 is FQGNSA. This CDR3 contains 14 residues. With 1 base removed from V and 4 bases from J, the gap between germline ends came to 10 bases.

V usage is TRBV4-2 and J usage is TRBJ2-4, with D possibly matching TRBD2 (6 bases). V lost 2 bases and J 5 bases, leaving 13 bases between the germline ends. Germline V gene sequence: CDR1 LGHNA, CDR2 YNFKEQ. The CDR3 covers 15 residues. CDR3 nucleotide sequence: TGTGCCAGCAGCCAATCATCACTAGCACAAAACATTCAGTACTTC. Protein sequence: CASSQSSLAQNIQYF.

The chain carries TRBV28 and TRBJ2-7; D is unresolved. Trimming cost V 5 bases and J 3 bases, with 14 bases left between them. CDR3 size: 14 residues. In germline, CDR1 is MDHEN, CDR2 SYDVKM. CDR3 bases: TGTGCCAGCAGTAACGACGCGGCAAGCTACGAGCAGTACTTC. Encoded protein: CASSNDAASYEQYF.

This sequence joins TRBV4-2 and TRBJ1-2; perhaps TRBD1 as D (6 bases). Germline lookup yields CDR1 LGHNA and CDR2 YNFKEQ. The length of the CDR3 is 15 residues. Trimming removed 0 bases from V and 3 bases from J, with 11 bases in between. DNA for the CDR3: TGTGCCAGCAGCCAAGAACTTACAGGGCACTATGGCTACACCTTC. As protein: CASSQELTGHYGYTF.

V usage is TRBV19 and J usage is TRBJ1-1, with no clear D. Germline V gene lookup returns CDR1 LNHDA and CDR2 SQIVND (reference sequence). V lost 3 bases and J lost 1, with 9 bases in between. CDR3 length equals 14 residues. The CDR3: CASSMMTRNTEAFF. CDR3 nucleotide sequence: TGTGCCAGTAGTATGATGACAAGGAACACTGAAGCTTTCTTT.

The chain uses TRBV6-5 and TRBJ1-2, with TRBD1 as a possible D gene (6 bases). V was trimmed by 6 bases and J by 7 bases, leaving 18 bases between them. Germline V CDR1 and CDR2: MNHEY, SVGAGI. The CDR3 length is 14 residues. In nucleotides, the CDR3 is TGTGCCAGCAGCCCGCGCGGGGGCCGTGGTGGCTACACCTTC. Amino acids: CASSPRGGRGGYTF.

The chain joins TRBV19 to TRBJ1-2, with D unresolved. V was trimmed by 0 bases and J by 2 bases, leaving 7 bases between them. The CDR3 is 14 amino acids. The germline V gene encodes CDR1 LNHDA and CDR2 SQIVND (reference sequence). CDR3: CASSIDSGNYGYTF. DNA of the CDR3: TGTGCCAGTAGTATAGATTCCGGGAACTATGGCTACACCTTC. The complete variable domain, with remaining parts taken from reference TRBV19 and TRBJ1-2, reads DGGITQSPKYLFRKEGQNVTLSCEQNLNHDAMYWYRQDPGQGLRLIYYSQIVNDFQKGDIAEGYSVSREKKESFPLTVTSAQKNPTAFYLCASSIDSGNYGYTFGSGTRLTVV.

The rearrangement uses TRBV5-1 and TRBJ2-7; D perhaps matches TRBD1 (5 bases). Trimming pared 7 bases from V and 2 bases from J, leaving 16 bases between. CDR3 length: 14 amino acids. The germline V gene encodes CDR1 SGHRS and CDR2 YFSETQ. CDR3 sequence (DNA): TGCGCCAGCCGAAACAGGATAGACGCCTACGAGCAGTACTTC. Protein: CASRNRIDAYEQYF.